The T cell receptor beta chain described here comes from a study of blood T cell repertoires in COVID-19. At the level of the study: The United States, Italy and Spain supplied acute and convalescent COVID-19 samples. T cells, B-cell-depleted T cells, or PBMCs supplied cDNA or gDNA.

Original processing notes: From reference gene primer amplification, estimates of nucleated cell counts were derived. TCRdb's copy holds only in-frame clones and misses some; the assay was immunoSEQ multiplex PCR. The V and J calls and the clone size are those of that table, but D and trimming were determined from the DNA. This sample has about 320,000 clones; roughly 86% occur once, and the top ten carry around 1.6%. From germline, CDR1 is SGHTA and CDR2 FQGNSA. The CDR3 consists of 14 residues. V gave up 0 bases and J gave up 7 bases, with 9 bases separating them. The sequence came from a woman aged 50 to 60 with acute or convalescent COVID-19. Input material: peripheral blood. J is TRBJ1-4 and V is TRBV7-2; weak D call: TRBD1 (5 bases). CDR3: CASSLAGGSEKLFF. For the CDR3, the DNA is TGTGCCAGCAGCTTAGCGGGGGGGAGTGAAAAACTGTTTTTT.